The source of this T cell receptor beta chain is a study of vaccination effects on CD4 cells after COVID-19. Clones were sequenced by immunoSEQ multiplex PCR, and TCRdb holds only the in-frame ones, with some missing. The table has some 15,000 clones, 75% to 80% seen once. V lost 4 bases, J lost 2 bases, and 11 bases lay in between. The CDR3 runs to 14 residues. Germline CDR1 and CDR2: SGHDT and YYEEEE. CD4+ T cells specific for antigen were expanded with viral peptide pools by the ViraFEST assay before sequencing. The culture ran for 10 days, and then CD4+ T cells were isolated. Either the mRNA-1273 or the BNT162b2 vaccine was given to participants as two doses. Days 3 and 7 saw half the medium replaced with IL-2 medium. Turning to this clone: Its antigen is not identified.

This receptor was identified in a human donor who received a COVID-19 vaccine. The sequencing here drew on CD4+ T cells from PBMCs cultured with HCoV-NL63 spike peptides, taken after COVID-19 vaccination. The chain has TRBV5-6 and TRBJ2-3, with D perhaps matching TRBD1 (5 bases). This CDR3 is CASSPGQNTDTQYF. The CDR3 DNA follows: TGTGCCAGCAGCCCCGGACAAAACACAGATACGCAGTATTTT.